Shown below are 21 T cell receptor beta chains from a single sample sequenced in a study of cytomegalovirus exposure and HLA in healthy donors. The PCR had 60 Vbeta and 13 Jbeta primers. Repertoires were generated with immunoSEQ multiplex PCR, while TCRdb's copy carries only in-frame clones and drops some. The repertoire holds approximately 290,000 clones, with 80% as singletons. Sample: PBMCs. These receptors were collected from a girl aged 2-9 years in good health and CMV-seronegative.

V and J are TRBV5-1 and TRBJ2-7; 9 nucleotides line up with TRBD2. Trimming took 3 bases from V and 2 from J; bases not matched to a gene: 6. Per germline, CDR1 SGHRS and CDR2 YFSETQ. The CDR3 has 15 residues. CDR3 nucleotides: TGCGCCAGCAGCTCACAGCGGGGGGTAGCCTACGAGCAGTACTTC. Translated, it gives CASSSQRGVAYEQYF.

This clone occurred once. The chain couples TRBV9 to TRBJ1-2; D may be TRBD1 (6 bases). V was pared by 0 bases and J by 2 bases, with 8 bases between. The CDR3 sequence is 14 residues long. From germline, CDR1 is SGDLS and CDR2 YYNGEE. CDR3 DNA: TGTGCCAGCAGCGTAGATCAGGGGAACTATGGCTACACCTTC. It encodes CASSVDQGNYGYTF.

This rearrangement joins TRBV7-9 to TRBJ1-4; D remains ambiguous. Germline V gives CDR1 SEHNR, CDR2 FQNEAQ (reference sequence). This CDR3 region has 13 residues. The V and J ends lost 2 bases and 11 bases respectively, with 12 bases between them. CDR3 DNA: TGTGCCAGCAGCTTACGAGGGAACCCTAAACTGTTTTTT. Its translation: CASSLRGNPKLFF.

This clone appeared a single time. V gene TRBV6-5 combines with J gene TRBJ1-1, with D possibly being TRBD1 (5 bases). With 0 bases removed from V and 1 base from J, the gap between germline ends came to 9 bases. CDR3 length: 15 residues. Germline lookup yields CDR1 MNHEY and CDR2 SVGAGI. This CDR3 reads CASSYSITGNTEAFF. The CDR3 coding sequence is TGTGCCAGCAGTTACTCGATTACAGGGAACACTGAAGCTTTCTTT.

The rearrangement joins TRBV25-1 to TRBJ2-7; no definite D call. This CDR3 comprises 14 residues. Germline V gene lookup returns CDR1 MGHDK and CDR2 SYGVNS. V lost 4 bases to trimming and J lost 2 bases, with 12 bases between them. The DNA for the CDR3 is TGTGCCAGCAGTGGCCCCGGGTCGGCCTACGAGCAGTACTTC. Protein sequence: CASSGPGSAYEQYF.

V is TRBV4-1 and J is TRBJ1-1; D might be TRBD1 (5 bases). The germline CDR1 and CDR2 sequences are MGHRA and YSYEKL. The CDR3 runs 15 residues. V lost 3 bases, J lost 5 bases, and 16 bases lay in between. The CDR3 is CASSQRYNQGTEAFF. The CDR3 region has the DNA TGCGCCAGCAGCCAGAGGTATAACCAGGGAACTGAAGCTTTCTTT.

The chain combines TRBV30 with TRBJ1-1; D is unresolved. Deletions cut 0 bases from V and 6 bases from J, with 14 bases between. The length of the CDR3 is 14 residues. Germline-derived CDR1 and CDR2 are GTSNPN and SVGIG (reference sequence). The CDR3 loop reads CAWSVTSGGSEAFF. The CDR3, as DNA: TGTGCCTGGAGTGTAACCTCGGGCGGGTCTGAAGCTTTCTTT.

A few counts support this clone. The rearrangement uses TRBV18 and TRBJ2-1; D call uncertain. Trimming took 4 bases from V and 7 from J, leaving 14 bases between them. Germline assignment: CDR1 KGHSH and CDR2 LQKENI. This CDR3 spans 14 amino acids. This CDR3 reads CASSQLAAWNEQFF. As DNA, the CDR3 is TGTGCCAGCTCACAGCTGGCGGCCTGGAATGAGCAGTTCTTC.

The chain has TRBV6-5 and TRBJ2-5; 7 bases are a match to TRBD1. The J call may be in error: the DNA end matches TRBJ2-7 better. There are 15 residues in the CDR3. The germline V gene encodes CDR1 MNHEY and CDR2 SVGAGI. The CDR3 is CASSYSGAGGYEQYF. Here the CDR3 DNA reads TGTGCCAGCAGTTACTCGGGGGCAGGGGGCTACGAGCAGTACTTC.

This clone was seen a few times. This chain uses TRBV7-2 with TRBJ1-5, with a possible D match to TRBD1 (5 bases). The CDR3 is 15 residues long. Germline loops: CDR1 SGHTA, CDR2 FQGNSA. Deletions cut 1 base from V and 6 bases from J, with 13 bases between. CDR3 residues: CASSLGSGLGQPQHF. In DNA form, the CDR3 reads TGTGCCAGCAGCTTAGGGTCAGGGTTGGGTCAGCCCCAGCATTTT.

CDR3 sequence: CSDDRDSDYTEAFF. The CDR3 DNA reads as TGCAGCGACGACCGGGACTCAGACTATACTGAAGCTTTCTTT. This rearrangement joins TRBV29-1 to TRBJ1-1; D might be TRBD1 (5 bases). CDR1 SQVTM and CDR2 ANQGSEA come from the germline V gene. The V gene lost 7 bases and the J gene lost 5 bases, with 20 bases spanning the gap. This CDR3 has 14 amino acids.

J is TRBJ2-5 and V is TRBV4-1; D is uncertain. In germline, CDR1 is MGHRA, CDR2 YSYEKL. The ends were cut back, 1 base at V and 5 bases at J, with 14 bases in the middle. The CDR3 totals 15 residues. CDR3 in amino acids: CASSQARVVRETQYF. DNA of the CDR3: TGCGCCAGCAGCCAAGCCCGGGTGGTAAGGGAGACCCAGTACTTC.

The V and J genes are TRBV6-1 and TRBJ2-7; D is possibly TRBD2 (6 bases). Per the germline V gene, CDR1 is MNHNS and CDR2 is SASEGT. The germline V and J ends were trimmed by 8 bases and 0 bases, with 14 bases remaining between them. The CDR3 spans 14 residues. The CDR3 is CASFGGVSSYEQYF. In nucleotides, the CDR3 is TGTGCCAGCTTCGGCGGGGTTAGCTCCTACGAGCAGTACTTC.

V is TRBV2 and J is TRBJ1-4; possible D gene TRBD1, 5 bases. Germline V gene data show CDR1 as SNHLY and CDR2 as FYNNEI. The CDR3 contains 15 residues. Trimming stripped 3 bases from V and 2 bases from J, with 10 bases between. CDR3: CASSEQGSTNEKLFF. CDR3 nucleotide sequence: TGTGCCAGCAGTGAGCAGGGTTCGACTAATGAAAAACTGTTTTTT.

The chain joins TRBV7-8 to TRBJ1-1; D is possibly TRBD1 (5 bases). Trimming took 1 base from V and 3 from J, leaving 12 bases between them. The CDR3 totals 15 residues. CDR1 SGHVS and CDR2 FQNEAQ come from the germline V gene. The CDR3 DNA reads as TGTGCCAGCAGCTTAGTCTCGTGGGGGGACACTGAAGCTTTCTTT. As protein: CASSLVSWGDTEAFF.

CDR3 residues: CASRNNRGQWTEAFF. The CDR3, as DNA: TGTGCCAGCAGGAACAACAGGGGGCAATGGACTGAAGCTTTCTTT. J is TRBJ1-1 and V is TRBV27, with TRBD1 matching 9 bases. The CDR3 is 15 residues long. Germline CDR1 and CDR2: MNHEY and SMNVEV (reference sequence). J was trimmed by 5 bases and V by 6 bases; bases with no gene match: 10.

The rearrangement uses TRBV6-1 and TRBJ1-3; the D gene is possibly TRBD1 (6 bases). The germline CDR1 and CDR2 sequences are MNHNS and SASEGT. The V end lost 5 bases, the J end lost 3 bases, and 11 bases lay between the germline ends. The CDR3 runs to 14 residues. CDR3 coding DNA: TGTGCCAGCAGTCCGGACAGAATTGGAAACACCATATATTTT. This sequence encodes CASSPDRIGNTIYF.

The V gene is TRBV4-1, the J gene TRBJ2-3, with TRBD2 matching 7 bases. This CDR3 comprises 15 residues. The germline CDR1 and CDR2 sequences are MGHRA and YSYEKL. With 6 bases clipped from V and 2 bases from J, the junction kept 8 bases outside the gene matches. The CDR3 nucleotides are TGCGCCAGCAGTCCGAGCGGGACCATCACAGATACGCAGTATTTT. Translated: CASSPSGTITDTQYF.

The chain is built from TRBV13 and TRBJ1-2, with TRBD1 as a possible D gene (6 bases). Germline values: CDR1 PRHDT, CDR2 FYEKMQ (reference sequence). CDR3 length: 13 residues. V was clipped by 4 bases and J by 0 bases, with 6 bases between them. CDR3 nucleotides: TGTGCCAGCAGCTGGACAGCTAACTATGGCTACACCTTC. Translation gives CASSWTANYGYTF.

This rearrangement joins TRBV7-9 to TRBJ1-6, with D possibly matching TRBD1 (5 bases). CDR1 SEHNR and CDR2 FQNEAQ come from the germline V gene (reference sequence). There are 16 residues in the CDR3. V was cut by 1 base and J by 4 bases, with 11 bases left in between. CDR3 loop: CASSLVGGGYNSPLHF. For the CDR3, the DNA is TGTGCCAGCAGCTTAGTGGGGGGAGGGTATAATTCACCCCTCCACTTT.

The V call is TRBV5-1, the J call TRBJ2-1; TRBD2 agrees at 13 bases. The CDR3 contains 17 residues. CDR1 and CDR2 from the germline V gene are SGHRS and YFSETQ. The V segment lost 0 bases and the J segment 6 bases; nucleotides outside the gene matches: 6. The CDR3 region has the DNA TGCGCCAGCAGCTTGGGACGAACTAGCGGGGGGGGCAATGAGCAGTTCTTC. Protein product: CASSLGRTSGGGNEQFF.